This section outlines one T cell receptor (beta chain) sequence together with its context. The entry originates in a study of blood T cell repertoires in COVID-19. Study background: The samples span acute and convalescent COVID-19 from the United States, Italy and Spain.

Using immunoSEQ multiplex PCR, the repertoire was profiled, and TCRdb retains in-frame clones only, with some absent. The table lists approximately 290,000 clones, over 75% of them singletons. Assignments of participants to cohorts depended upon their own reported clinical history. Two negative PCRs, clearance, or symptom resolution were required of recovered Cohort 3 donors. The clonotype originates from a woman aged 25 to 39 who had recovered from COVID-19. Source material: PBMCs or T cells enriched from blood (not recorded which).

The CDR3: CASSFGLDTQYF. In nucleotides, the CDR3 is TGTGCCAGCAGTTTCGGACTAGATACGCAGTATTTT. J is TRBJ2-3 and V is TRBV12-3 or TRBV12-4, with TRBD2 as a possible D gene (5 bases). The CDR3 runs 12 residues. V was pared by 3 bases and J by 5 bases, with 6 bases between.